A single sample gave rise to the 32 T cell receptor beta chains below, sequenced in a study of T cells in tumors after PD-1 blockade. TCRdb keeps only in-frame clones here, not all; method: immunoSEQ multiplex PCR. The repertoire holds about 47,000 clones, with more than 75% as singletons. This specimen was PBMCs, taken before anti-PD-1 treatment. All receptors come from a human donor with basal cell carcinoma.

The chain combines TRBV2 with TRBJ1-1; D uncertain. The V gene's germline CDR1 is SNHLY and CDR2 FYNNEI. This CDR3 contains 14 residues. Trimming shortened V by 3 bases and J by 3 bases, and 11 bases separated the two germline ends. In nucleotides, the CDR3 is TGTGCCAGCAGTGAGGTGGGCCAAGACACTGAAGCTTTCTTT. It is translated as CASSEVGQDTEAFF.

Worth noting for this clone: No DNA is shown, since the ends of the CDR3 on it are uncertain; the CDR3 is the one TCRdb lists. V is TRBV4-1 and J is TRBJ1-2. 15 amino acids form the CDR3, both terminal residues included. From germline, CDR1 is MGHRA and CDR2 YSYEKL. The CDR3 spells CASSQFFGENYGYTF.

The V gene is TRBV20-1, the J gene TRBJ1-5; perhaps TRBD1 as D (6 bases). Germline values: CDR1 DFQATT, CDR2 SNEGSKA (reference sequence). This CDR3 region has 13 residues. V was clipped by 3 bases and J by 6 bases, with 12 bases between them. CDR3 sequence reads: CSASNRAGQPQHF. Written as DNA, the CDR3 is TGCAGTGCTAGTAACAGGGCTGGTCAGCCCCAGCATTTT.

The V and J genes are TRBV19 and TRBJ1-5; no clear D gene. CDR3 length: 16 residues. V lost 4 bases and J 5 bases, leaving 18 bases between the germline ends. Germline values: CDR1 LNHDA, CDR2 SQIVND (reference sequence). Here the CDR3 DNA reads TGTGCCAGTAGTAGACGGTCGGGGATGGGAGATCAGCCCCAGCATTTT. Its protein product is CASSRRSGMGDQPQHF. The complete variable domain, with remaining parts taken from reference TRBV19 and TRBJ1-5, reads DGGITQSPKYLFRKEGQNVTLSCEQNLNHDAMYWYRQDPGQGLRLIYYSQIVNDFQKGDIAEGYSVSREKKESFPLTVTSAQKNPTAFYLCASSRRSGMGDQPQHFGDGTRLSIL.

The chain links TRBV18 to TRBJ2-3, with D unclear. The germline gives CDR1 KGHSH, CDR2 LQKENI. V lost 4 bases and J lost 0, with 11 bases in between. This CDR3 has 15 amino acids. The CDR3 region has the DNA TGTGCCAGCTCACTACAATCGACTAGCACAGATACGCAGTATTTT. Its protein is CASSLQSTSTDTQYF.

This clone came up once. The gene calls are TRBV10-3 and TRBJ1-1; D ambiguous. CDR3 length: 13 residues. V was shortened by 6 bases and J by 0 bases, with 8 bases between the two germline ends. Germline-derived CDR1 and CDR2 are ENHRY and SYGVKD. The CDR3 DNA reads as TGTGCCATCAGGAATACATTGAACACTGAAGCTTTCTTT. It specifies CAIRNTLNTEAFF.

The gene calls are TRBV7-8 and TRBJ2-5, with a possible D match to TRBD2 (6 bases). Germline CDR1 SGHVS, CDR2 FQNEAQ. This CDR3 is 17 amino acids long. V was cut by 1 base and J by 4 bases, with 19 bases left in between. The CDR3 sequence: CASSLGRFGTGVETQYF. Here the CDR3 DNA reads TGTGCCAGCAGCTTAGGGAGGTTCGGAACGGGAGTAGAGACCCAGTACTTC.

A word on this clone: Other nucleotide sequences in the sample specify the same CDR3. The rearrangement links TRBV19 to TRBJ2-7; no clear D gene. Germline CDR1 reads LNHDA; CDR2 reads SQIVND (reference sequence). V gave up 3 bases and J gave up 3 bases, with 9 bases separating them. The CDR3 runs 13 residues. The CDR3 here is CASSIGPGYEQYF. CDR3 sequence (DNA): TGTGCCAGTAGTATCGGGCCGGGCTACGAGCAGTACTTC.

The table lists this clone with a count of one. The chain combines TRBV28 with TRBJ2-3; D perhaps matches TRBD1 (6 bases). Trimming stripped 6 bases from V and 3 bases from J, with 16 bases between. The length of the CDR3 is 15 residues. The germline V gene encodes CDR1 MDHEN and CDR2 SYDVKM. CDR3 nucleotide sequence: TGTGCCAGCAGGGCTCAAGGGGGTTCGACAGATACGCAGTATTTT. It codes for CASRAQGGSTDTQYF.

The genes are TRBV3-1 (or the pseudogene TRBV3-2) and TRBJ1-2; 8 positions agree with TRBD1. The V segment lost 1 base and the J segment 6 bases; nucleotides outside the gene matches: 1. The CDR3 sequence is 13 residues long. CDR1 and CDR2 (germline): LGHDT, YNNKEL (reference sequence). CDR3 protein: CASSQVDRDGYTF. CDR3 coding DNA: TGTGCCAGCAGCCAAGTGGACAGGGATGGCTACACCTTC.

V gene TRBV5-1 combines with J gene TRBJ2-7; D remains ambiguous. The CDR3 sequence is 14 residues long. The germline V and J ends were trimmed by 0 bases and 4 bases, with 11 bases remaining between them. The germline gives CDR1 SGHRS, CDR2 YFSETQ. The CDR3 protein is CASSLAGQKYEQYF. As DNA, the CDR3 is TGCGCCAGCAGCTTGGCCGGCCAGAAGTACGAGCAGTACTTC. Complete variable domain (other parts from reference TRBV5-1 and TRBJ2-7): KAGVTQTPRYLIKTRGQQVTLSCSPISGHRSVSWYQQTPGQGLQFLFEYFSETQRNKGNFPGRFSGRQFSNSRSEMNVSTLELGDSALYLCASSLAGQKYEQYFGPGTRLTVT.

The rearrangement joins TRBV3-1 (or the pseudogene TRBV3-2) to TRBJ2-2; 9 bases line up with TRBD1. The V gene end was trimmed by 4 bases and the J gene end by 6 bases; junction bases not matched to a gene: 6. CDR3 length: 15 residues. Germline V lookup: CDR1 LGHDT, CDR2 YNNKEL (reference sequence). CDR3 in DNA: TGTGCCAGCAGCCGGGGACAGGGAAGGGCCGGGGAGCTGTTTTTT. It is translated as CASSRGQGRAGELFF.

This clone has a count of ten or more. V and J are TRBV19 and TRBJ1-1; D is perhaps TRBD1 (5 bases). The germline V gene encodes CDR1 LNHDA and CDR2 SQIVND (reference sequence). V lost 3 bases, J lost 11 bases, and 13 bases lay in between. This CDR3 contains 12 residues. The CDR3: CASSIQQGMAFF. The CDR3 nucleotides read TGTGCCAGTAGTATCCAGCAGGGTATGGCTTTCTTT.

The chain employs TRBV5-1 and TRBJ2-3, with D uncertain. Germline V gives CDR1 SGHRS, CDR2 YFSETQ. The CDR3 has 16 amino acids. Deletions cut 5 bases from V and 1 base from J, with 17 bases between. For the CDR3, the DNA is TGCGCCAGCAGAATGGGGATACAACTCGGCACAGATACGCAGTATTTT. Amino acid sequence: CASRMGIQLGTDTQYF.

This clone has only a few counts. The chain joins TRBV5-6 to TRBJ2-3; TRBD2 agrees at 12 bases. CDR3 length equals 13 residues. Trimming took 4 bases from V and 8 from J; bases not matched to a gene: 2. The germline CDR1 and CDR2 sequences are SGHDT and YYEEEE. Written as DNA, the CDR3 is TGTGCCAGCAGCACACTAGCGGGAGGTACGCAGTATTTT. The encoded protein is CASSTLAGGTQYF.

The CDR3 nucleotides are TGTGCCAGCAGGCGGGATATGGGAGAGAGCAATCAGCCCCAGCATTTT. This codes for CASRRDMGESNQPQHF. The chain is built from TRBV2 and TRBJ1-5; no clear D. This CDR3 region has 16 residues. Germline values: CDR1 SNHLY, CDR2 FYNNEI. Trimming left V 6 bases short and J 1 base short, with 16 bases between.

The chain couples TRBV28 to TRBJ1-2, with 10 bases identical to TRBD1. CDR3 length: 14 amino acids. From germline, CDR1 is MDHEN and CDR2 SYDVKM. V lost 6 bases, J lost 8 bases, and 9 bases stayed unmatched. The CDR3 DNA reads as TGTGCCAGCAGCTCGACAGGGGGCAGACGGGGCTACACCTTC. Its translation: CASSSTGGRRGYTF.

This sequence joins TRBV7-9 and TRBJ2-5, with a possible D match to TRBD2 (5 bases). V shed 3 bases and J shed 3 bases, with 14 bases lying between them. The CDR3 contains 15 residues. The germline V gene encodes CDR1 SEHNR and CDR2 FQNEAQ (reference sequence). CDR3 residues: CASSFFSEPKETQYF. CDR3 bases: TGTGCCAGCAGCTTCTTTAGCGAACCTAAAGAGACCCAGTACTTC.

In regard to this clone: The sample carries other DNA sequences with the same CDR3. The rearrangement uses TRBV5-1 and TRBJ2-7; D possibly matches TRBD1 or TRBD2 (7 bases each). The CDR3 has 16 amino acids. Trimming left V 4 bases short and J 0 bases short, with 17 bases between. CDR1 SGHRS and CDR2 YFSETQ come from the germline V gene. Here the CDR3 reads CASSAYGGDSSYEQYF. The CDR3 DNA reads TGCGCCAGCAGCGCTTATGGGGGGGACAGCTCCTACGAGCAGTACTTC.

This clone was recorded a few times. The chain recombines TRBV2 with TRBJ2-2; D may be TRBD1 (5 bases). This CDR3 region has 14 residues. Trimming removed 7 bases from V and 1 base from J, with 10 bases in between. Germline lookup yields CDR1 SNHLY and CDR2 FYNNEI. CDR3 DNA: TGTGCCAGCAAGGGGTCGAGGAACACCGGGGAGCTGTTTTTT. Translated: CASKGSRNTGELFF.

The chain uses TRBV7-9 and TRBJ1-2; D unclear. Trimming left V 5 bases short and J 0 bases short, with 7 bases between. The CDR3 is 13 amino acids. Per germline, CDR1 SEHNR and CDR2 FQNEAQ (reference sequence). CDR3 loop: CASSPDPNYGYTF. CDR3 DNA: TGTGCCAGCAGCCCGGACCCTAACTATGGCTACACCTTC.

The V call is TRBV28, the J call TRBJ1-4, with D possibly being TRBD1 (6 bases). Germline V gives CDR1 MDHEN, CDR2 SYDVKM. The CDR3 is 13 amino acids. V was clipped by 6 bases and J by 3 bases, with 8 bases between them. The chain's CDR3 is CASRGGPNEKLFF. DNA of the CDR3: TGTGCCAGCAGAGGGGGGCCTAATGAAAAACTGTTTTTT. The variable domain in full, with the rest retrieved from reference TRBV28 and TRBJ1-4, is DVKVTQSSRYLVKRTGEKVFLECVQDMDHENMFWYRQDPGLGLRLIYFSYDVKMKEKGDIPEGYSVSREKKERFSLILESASTNQTSMYLCASRGGPNEKLFFGSGTQLSVL.

The chain is built from TRBV5-1 and TRBJ2-3, with 9 nucleotides matching TRBD2. The ends lost 4 bases at V and 4 bases at J; junction bases unmatched: 10. Germline V gene data show CDR1 as SGHRS and CDR2 as YFSETQ. CDR3 length equals 16 residues. CDR3 nucleotides: TGCGCCAGCAGCCCCTGGGGCGGGAGGGCCCCAGATACGCAGTATTTT. This sequence encodes CASSPWGGRAPDTQYF.

The chain uses TRBV6-5 and TRBJ2-7, with D possibly TRBD2 on 5 matching bases. Trimming stripped 5 bases from V and 7 bases from J, with 9 bases between. This CDR3 is 11 amino acids long. Germline V lookup: CDR1 MNHEY, CDR2 SVGAGI. The CDR3 protein is CASSTRGEQYF. In nucleotides, the CDR3 is TGTGCCAGCAGTACCCGAGGGGAGCAGTACTTC.

This clone was counted once. The chain couples TRBV6-6 to TRBJ2-7; D is ambiguous. V was trimmed by 6 bases and J by 2 bases, leaving 5 bases between them. Germline V CDR1 and CDR2: MNHNY, SVGAGI (reference sequence). The CDR3 loop spans 11 amino acids. The CDR3 reads CASRDTYEQYF. Here the CDR3 DNA reads TGTGCCAGCAGAGACACCTACGAGCAGTACTTC.

Turning to this clone: Different DNA sequences within this sample yield the same CDR3. The rearrangement uses TRBV28 and TRBJ1-3; 8 nucleotides match TRBD1. The CDR3 extends over 16 amino acids. V was pared by 5 bases and J by 0 bases, with 6 bases of the junction left unmatched. CDR1 is MDHEN and CDR2 is SYDVKM in the germline V gene. CDR3 residues: CASSRDRGSSGNTIYF. CDR3 bases: TGTGCCAGCAGTAGAGACAGGGGTAGCTCTGGAAACACCATATATTTT.

The chain has TRBV24-1 and TRBJ2-6; no clear D gene. CDR3 length: 15 amino acids. Germline V gene lookup returns CDR1 KGHDR and CDR2 SFDVKD. The V gene lost 7 bases and the J gene lost 2 bases, with 11 bases spanning the gap. The CDR3 coding sequence is TGTGCCACCAGCCTCAGGATTGCTGGGGCCAACGTCCTGACTTTC. This encodes CATSLRIAGANVLTF.

The chain combines TRBV5-4 with TRBJ1-1, with TRBD1 matching over 8 bases. CDR1 is SGHNT and CDR2 is YYREEE in the germline V gene (reference sequence). This CDR3 region has 14 residues. Trimming removed 4 bases from V and 0 bases from J; junction bases left unmatched: 2. The CDR3 region is CASSRQGMNTEAFF. The CDR3 DNA reads as TGTGCCAGCAGCCGACAGGGGATGAACACTGAAGCTTTCTTT.

J is TRBJ2-5 and V is TRBV7-3; the D gene is possibly TRBD1 (6 bases). Germline CDR1 SGHTA, CDR2 FQGTGA. V lost 1 base, J lost 4 bases, and 13 bases lay in between. The CDR3 loop spans 15 amino acids. The CDR3 nucleotides read TGTGCCAGCAGCTTAAGTCCAGGGGTTAGAGAGACCCAGTACTTC. This codes for CASSLSPGVRETQYF. Using reference TRBV7-3 and TRBJ2-5 for the parts outside the CDR3, the full variable domain is GAGVSQTPSNKVTEKGKYVELRCDPISGHTALYWYRQSLGQGPEFLIYFQGTGAADDSGLPNDRFFAVRPEGSVSTLKIQRTERGDSAVYLCASSLSPGVRETQYFGPGTRLLVL.

This clone showed up just once. V gene TRBV6-6 combines with J gene TRBJ1-1; the D gene is possibly TRBD1 (6 bases). Trimming removed 2 bases from V and 4 bases from J, with 11 bases in between. The CDR3 runs to 14 residues. CDR1 MNHNY and CDR2 SVGAGI come from the germline V gene (reference sequence). CDR3 residues: CASSYTGTTTEAFF. The CDR3 DNA is TGTGCCAGCAGTTACACAGGGACAACCACTGAAGCTTTCTTT.

The genes are TRBV6-5 and TRBJ2-1; 7 bases are a match to TRBD2. Germline V CDR1 and CDR2: MNHEY, SVGAGI. The J segment lost 7 bases and the V segment lost 6 bases, leaving 12 bases of the junction unmatched. The CDR3 is made up of 15 amino acids. The CDR3 nucleotides are TGTGCCAGCAGCGACACCGGGAGGTTGCTTAATGAGCAGTTCTTC. Amino acids: CASSDTGRLLNEQFF.

This chain uses TRBV2 with TRBJ1-4; unclear D gene. Trimming shortened V by 6 bases and J by 8 bases, and 7 bases separated the two germline ends. The CDR3 contains 11 residues. The germline V gene has CDR1 SNHLY and CDR2 FYNNEI. Here the CDR3 reads CASSPGEKLFF. Written as DNA, the CDR3 is TGTGCCAGCAGCCCTGGGGAAAAACTGTTTTTT.